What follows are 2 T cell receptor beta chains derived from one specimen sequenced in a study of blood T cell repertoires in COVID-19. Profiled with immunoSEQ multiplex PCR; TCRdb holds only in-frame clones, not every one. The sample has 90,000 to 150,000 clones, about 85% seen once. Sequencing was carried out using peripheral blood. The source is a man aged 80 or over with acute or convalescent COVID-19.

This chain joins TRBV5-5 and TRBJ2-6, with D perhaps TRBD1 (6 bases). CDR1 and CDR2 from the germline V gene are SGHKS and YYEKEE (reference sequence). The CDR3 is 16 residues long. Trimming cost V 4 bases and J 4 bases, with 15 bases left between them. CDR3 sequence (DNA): TGTGCCAGCAGCGTACAGGGAGCGCCAGGGGCCAACGTCCTGACTTTC. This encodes CASSVQGAPGANVLTF.

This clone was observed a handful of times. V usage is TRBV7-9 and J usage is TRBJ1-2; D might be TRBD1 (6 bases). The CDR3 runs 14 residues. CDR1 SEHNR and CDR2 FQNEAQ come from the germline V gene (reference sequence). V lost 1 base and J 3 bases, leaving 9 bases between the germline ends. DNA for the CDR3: TGTGCCAGCAGCTTAGACAGGGTCGACTATGGCTACACCTTC. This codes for CASSLDRVDYGYTF. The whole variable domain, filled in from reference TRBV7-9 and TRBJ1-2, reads DTGVSQNPRHKITKRGQNVTFRCDPISEHNRLYWYRQTLGQGPEFLTYFQNEAQLEKSRLLSDRFSAERPKGSFSTLEIQRTEQGDSAMYLCASSLDRVDYGYTFGSGTRLTVV.